This TCR beta chain was identified during a study of shared clonotypes between healthy human individuals. The wider study: The donors, two women and a few men, were aged 18 to 49.

Study results and caveats: Rarefaction exposed incomplete sorted-subset sequencing despite large depth. The low donor count limited represented genetic and exposure-history diversity.

This CDR3 contains 15 residues. The V and J ends lost 1 base and 7 bases respectively, with 16 bases between them. The germline gives CDR1 MNHNY, CDR2 SVGAGI (reference sequence). TCRdb keeps only in-frame clones here, not all; method: immunoSEQ multiplex PCR. The table lists millions of clones, about 92% of them singletons, with around 1.7% in the top ten. CD45RO negativity and positive selection for CCR7 defined naive CD8 cells, a population that excluded terminally differentiated effector memory CD45RA+ cells. Every donor was a Caucasian adult from Nashville, Tennessee. This clone was found once. No antigen is known for it.

The sequenced sample consisted of naive CD8+ T cells from PBMCs. This receptor was taken from a man younger than 35 in good health. Some clones in this sample may be carry-over from other donors' samples. The chain combines TRBV6-6 with TRBJ1-2; D is uncertain. The CDR3 nucleotides read TGTGCCAGCAGTTACTTCCCCCTAGACATCAGTGGCTACACCTTC. It codes for CASSYFPLDISGYTF.